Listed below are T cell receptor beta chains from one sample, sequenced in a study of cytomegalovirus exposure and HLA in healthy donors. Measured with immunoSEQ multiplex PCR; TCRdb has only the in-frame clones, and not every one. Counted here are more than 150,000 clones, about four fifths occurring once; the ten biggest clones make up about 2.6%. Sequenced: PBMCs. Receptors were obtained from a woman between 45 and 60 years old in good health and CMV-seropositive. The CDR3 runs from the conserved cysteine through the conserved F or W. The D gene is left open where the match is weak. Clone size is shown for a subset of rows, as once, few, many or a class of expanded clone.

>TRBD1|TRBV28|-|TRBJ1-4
CASSLTGQGFEKLFF
TGTGCCAGCAGTTTAACGGGACAGGGCTTTGAAAAACTGTTTTTT
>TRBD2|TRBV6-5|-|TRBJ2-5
CATKSGGIGETQYF
TGTGCCACGAAAAGCGGGGGCATAGGAGAGACCCAGTACTTC
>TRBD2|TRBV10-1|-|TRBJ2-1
CASSSSGLNNEQFF
TGCGCCAGCAGCTCTTCGGGACTAAACAATGAGCAGTTCTTC
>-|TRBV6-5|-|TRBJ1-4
CASRSSGAGNEKLFF
TGTGCCAGCAGATCCTCAGGGGCTGGTAATGAAAAACTGTTTTTT
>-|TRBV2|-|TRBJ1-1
CASSLTGKGNTEAFF
TGTGCCAGCAGTCTCACAGGGAAAGGGAACACTGAAGCTTTCTTT
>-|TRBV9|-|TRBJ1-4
CASSAHGGEKLFF
TGTGCCAGCAGCGCGCATGGGGGGGAAAAACTGTTTTTT
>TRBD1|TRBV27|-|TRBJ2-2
CASSSGQTVTGELFF
TGTGCCAGCAGTTCGGGACAGACGGTCACCGGGGAGCTGTTTTTT
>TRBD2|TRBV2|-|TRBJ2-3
CASRRYLAGVTDTQYF
TGTGCCAGCAGGAGGTACCTAGCGGGGGTCACAGATACGCAGTATTTT
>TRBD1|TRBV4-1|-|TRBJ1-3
CASSQDPGQGGNTIYF
TGCGCCAGCAGCCAAGATCCGGGACAGGGAGGAAACACCATATATTTT
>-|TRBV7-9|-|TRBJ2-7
CSSSLTPYEQYF
TGTTCCAGCAGCTTAACTCCCTACGAGCAGTACTTC
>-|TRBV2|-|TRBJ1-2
CASSVYIGGKGYTF
TGTGCCAGCAGTGTTTATATCGGGGGAAAGGGCTACACCTTC
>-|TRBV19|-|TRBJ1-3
CASTVGSTGNTIYF
TGTGCCAGTACCGTCGGTTCTACTGGAAACACCATATATTTT
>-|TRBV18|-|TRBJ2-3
CASSPPGRTDTQYF
TGTGCCAGCTCACCGCCTGGGAGGACAGATACGCAGTATTTT
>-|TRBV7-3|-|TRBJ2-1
CASSTLATTYNEQFF
TGTGCCAGCAGCACCTTAGCGACCACCTACAATGAGCAGTTCTTC
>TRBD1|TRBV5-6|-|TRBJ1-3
CASSLQGVLSGNTIYF
TGTGCCAGCAGCTTACAGGGGGTCCTCTCTGGAAACACCATATATTTT
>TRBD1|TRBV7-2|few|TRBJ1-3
CASRSGGLAGNTIYF
TGTGCCAGCAGGTCAGGGGGGTTAGCTGGAAACACCATATATTTT
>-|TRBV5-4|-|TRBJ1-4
CASSFGQYEKLFF
TGTGCCAGCAGCTTCGGACAGTACGAAAAACTGTTTTTT
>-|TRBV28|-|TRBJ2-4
CASSFRGVGEKNIQYF
TGTGCCAGCAGTTTCAGGGGGGTGGGGGAAAAAAACATTCAGTACTTC
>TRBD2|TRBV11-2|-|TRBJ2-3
CASSLGLLTSASTDTQYF
TGTGCCAGCAGCTTAGGCCTACTAACTAGCGCCAGCACAGATACGCAGTATTTT
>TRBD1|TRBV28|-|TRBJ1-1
CAIRQGRGDTEAFF
TGTGCCATCCGACAGGGGCGAGGGGACACTGAAGCTTTCTTT
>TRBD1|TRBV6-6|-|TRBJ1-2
CASSYSRTGGDGYTF
TGTGCCAGCAGTTACTCGAGGACAGGGGGGGATGGCTACACCTTC
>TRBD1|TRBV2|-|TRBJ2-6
CASSGQGARGANVLTF
TGTGCCAGCAGTGGTCAGGGGGCGAGAGGGGCCAACGTCCTGACTTTC
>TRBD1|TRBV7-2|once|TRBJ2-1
CASSFDRGSYNEQFF
TGTGCCAGCAGCTTTGACAGGGGTTCCTACAATGAGCAGTTCTTC
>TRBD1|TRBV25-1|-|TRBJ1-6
CASSGAGQLNSPLHF
TGTGCCAGCAGTGGTGCGGGACAGCTAAATTCACCCCTCCACTTT
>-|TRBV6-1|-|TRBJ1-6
CASKRQAVGALHF
TGTGCCAGCAAACGCCAGGCTGTAGGGGCCCTCCACTTT
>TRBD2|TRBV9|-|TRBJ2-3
CASSMRTSGATDTQYF
TGTGCCAGCAGCATGCGGACTAGCGGCGCCACAGATACGCAGTATTTT
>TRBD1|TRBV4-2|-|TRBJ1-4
CASSPRQGAREKLFF
TGTGCCAGCAGCCCAAGACAGGGGGCACGTGAAAAACTGTTTTTT
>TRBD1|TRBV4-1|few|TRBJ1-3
CASSQDRTGVGNTIYF
TGCGCCAGCAGCCAAGATAGGACAGGGGTTGGAAACACCATATATTTT
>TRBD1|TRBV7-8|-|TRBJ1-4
CASSLGTGGGEKLFF
TGTGCCAGCAGCTTAGGAACAGGGGGCGGAGAAAAACTGTTTTTT
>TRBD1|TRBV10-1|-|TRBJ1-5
CASPEGAGAPECPQHF
TGCGCCAGCCCAGAGGGGGCAGGGGCCCCGGAGTGTCCCCAGCATTTT
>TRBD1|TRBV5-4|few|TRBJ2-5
CASSLGTGAQETQYF
TGTGCCAGCAGCTTGGGGACAGGGGCCCAAGAGACCCAGTACTTC
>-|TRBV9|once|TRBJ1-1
CASSPQGRNTEAFF
TGTGCCAGCAGCCCACAGGGTAGGAACACTGAAGCTTTCTTT